Following are 13 T cell receptor beta chains from one sample sequenced in a study of siplizumab effects on memory and regulatory T cells. Sequenced by immunoSEQ multiplex PCR; TCRdb stores in-frame clones only, minus some. The data show approximately 82,000 clones, roughly 86% seen once. Sequencing was done on a sample of Tregs sorted from blood. These receptors originate from a human donor in good health.

The chain recombines TRBV6-5 with TRBJ1-4, with D unresolved. Trimming left V 2 bases short and J 8 bases short, with 9 bases between. This CDR3 comprises 13 residues. CDR1 and CDR2 (germline): MNHEY, SVGAGI. CDR3 amino acids: CASSYVPWEKLFF. CDR3 nucleotides: TGTGCCAGCAGTTACGTCCCTTGGGAAAAACTGTTTTTT.

The genes are TRBV7-8 and TRBJ2-2; a weak D match, TRBD2 (5 bases). The CDR3 covers 14 residues. Trimming took off 2 bases at V and 7 bases at J, with 11 bases between the two ends. Germline V CDR1 and CDR2: SGHVS, FQNEAQ. The CDR3 loop reads CASSLLDRGGELFF. CDR3 nucleotides: TGTGCCAGCAGCTTACTGGATCGGGGCGGGGAGCTGTTTTTT.

V is TRBV6-5 and J is TRBJ1-2; TRBD1 is a possible D gene (5 bases). CDR1 and CDR2 from the germline V gene are MNHEY and SVGAGI. The CDR3 totals 15 residues. V was trimmed by 5 bases and J by 7 bases, leaving 20 bases between them. The CDR3 DNA sequence: TGTGCCAGCAGTCCGTCAGGGCAGGGAAGAGGTGGCTACACCTTC. As protein: CASSPSGQGRGGYTF.

This clone was seen a few times. The chain combines TRBV2 with TRBJ1-1; 8 positions match TRBD1. Germline V gene lookup returns CDR1 SNHLY and CDR2 FYNNEI. Unmatched junction bases numbered 5, after V lost 6 bases and J lost 5 bases. This CDR3 spans 13 amino acids. The CDR3 DNA reads TGTGCCAGCAGGGACAGGGAAGGAACTGAAGCTTTCTTT. It specifies CASRDREGTEAFF.

This clone turned up a few times. The chain employs TRBV6-5 and TRBJ1-1, with D maybe TRBD1 (6 bases). V was shortened by 6 bases and J by 2 bases, with 16 bases between the two germline ends. The CDR3 extends over 15 amino acids. Per germline, CDR1 MNHEY and CDR2 SVGAGI. The CDR3, as DNA: TGTGCCAGCAGACAAAAGGGGGGACAAAACACTGAAGCTTTCTTT. It encodes CASRQKGGQNTEAFF.

This chain links TRBV6-5 with TRBJ2-1; 11 bases are a match to TRBD2. Trimming at V came to 0 bases and at J to 5 bases, leaving 0 bases not matched to a gene. Germline CDR1 MNHEY, CDR2 SVGAGI. This CDR3 contains 15 residues. The chain's CDR3 is CASSYSGLADNEQFF. The CDR3 nucleotides are TGTGCCAGCAGTTACTCGGGACTAGCGGACAATGAGCAGTTCTTC.

The genes are TRBV7-3 and TRBJ2-3, with D possibly being TRBD1 or TRBD2 (5 bases each). CDR3 length: 16 amino acids. The germline CDR1 and CDR2 sequences are SGHTA and FQGTGA. Trimming cost V 0 bases and J 5 bases, with 15 bases left between them. CDR3 loop: CASSLTLRGAGDTQYF. CDR3 DNA sequence: TGTGCCAGCAGCTTAACGTTACGAGGGGCCGGAGATACGCAGTATTTT. Full variable domain (remainder filled in from reference TRBV7-3 and TRBJ2-3): GAGVSQTPSNKVTEKGKYVELRCDPISGHTALYWYRQSLGQGPEFLIYFQGTGAADDSGLPNDRFFAVRPEGSVSTLKIQRTERGDSAVYLCASSLTLRGAGDTQYFGPGTRLTVL.

V and J are TRBV7-6 and TRBJ1-1; perhaps TRBD1 as D (6 bases). With 5 bases removed from V and 7 bases from J, the gap between germline ends came to 8 bases. The CDR3 sequence is 11 residues long. Germline CDR1 and CDR2: SGHVS and FNYEAQ. The CDR3 loop is CASSAQGEAFF. CDR3 DNA: TGTGCCAGCAGCGCACAGGGTGAAGCTTTCTTT.

This clone was detected only once. The chain is built from TRBV5-1 and TRBJ1-6, with a tentative D call TRBD1 (6 bases). This CDR3 region has 16 residues. The germline CDR1 and CDR2 sequences are SGHRS and YFSETQ. Trimming left V 4 bases short and J 7 bases short, with 18 bases between. The CDR3 region has the DNA TGCGCCAGCAGCCCCGGGGGCAGTCAACCGAATTCACCCCTCCACTTT. It codes for CASSPGGSQPNSPLHF.

This sequence joins TRBV18 and TRBJ2-3; TRBD1 agrees at 12 bases. The CDR3 spans 17 residues. The V and J ends lost 3 bases and 1 base, in that order; junction bases with no gene match: 5. CDR1 is KGHSH and CDR2 is LQKENI in the germline V gene. The CDR3 sequence is CASSPGTGGWGTDTQYF. Written as DNA, the CDR3 is TGTGCCAGCTCACCGGGGACAGGGGGCTGGGGCACAGATACGCAGTATTTT.

This chain joins TRBV7-9 and TRBJ2-3, with TRBD1 as a possible D gene (5 bases). The CDR3 sequence is 16 residues long. V gave up 1 base and J gave up 1 base, with 12 bases separating them. Looked up from germline, CDR1 is SEHNR and CDR2 is FQNEAQ (reference sequence). In DNA form, the CDR3 reads TGTGCCAGCAGCTTAGGGTGGGGCCAGGGCACAGATACGCAGTATTTT. Translating it yields CASSLGWGQGTDTQYF. Full variable domain (outside the CDR3, taken from reference TRBV7-9 and TRBJ2-3): DTGVSQNPRHKITKRGQNVTFRCDPISEHNRLYWYRQTLGQGPEFLTYFQNEAQLEKSRLLSDRFSAERPKGSFSTLEIQRTEQGDSAMYLCASSLGWGQGTDTQYFGPGTRLTVL.

This clone was seen a single time. The V call is TRBV19, the J call TRBJ2-6; 7 positions agree with TRBD1. The CDR3 runs 14 residues. V dropped 9 bases and J dropped 0; count of bases not matched to a gene: 2. Germline V gene lookup returns CDR1 LNHDA and CDR2 SQIVND (reference sequence). The CDR3 DNA follows: TGTGCCAGCAACAGGGGCTCTGGGGCCAACGTCCTGACTTTC. Its translation is CASNRGSGANVLTF.

This chain joins TRBV14 and TRBJ1-2; D gene unclear. The ends were cut back, 4 bases at V and 4 bases at J, with 19 bases in the middle. The CDR3 sequence is 16 residues long. Per germline, CDR1 SGHDN and CDR2 FVKESK. In DNA, the CDR3 is TGTGCCAGCAGCCCCCTGTGGGGTAGGGCTGGCTATGGCTACACCTTC. It is translated as CASSPLWGRAGYGYTF.